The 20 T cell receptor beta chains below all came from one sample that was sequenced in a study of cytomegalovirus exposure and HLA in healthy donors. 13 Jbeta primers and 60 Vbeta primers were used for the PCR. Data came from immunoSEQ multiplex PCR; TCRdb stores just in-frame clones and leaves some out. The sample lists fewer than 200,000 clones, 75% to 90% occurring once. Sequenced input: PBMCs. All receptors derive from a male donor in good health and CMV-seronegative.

The CDR3 sequence is CASSLDPPGGQSSYEQYF. The CDR3 DNA reads as TGTGCCAGCAGCTTGGATCCTCCCGGGGGGCAAAGCTCCTACGAGCAGTACTTC. V gene TRBV5-5 combines with J gene TRBJ2-7; D is possibly TRBD2 (7 bases). This CDR3 region has 18 residues. Germline V gene lookup returns CDR1 SGHKS and CDR2 YYEKEE (reference sequence). The V end was cut by 0 bases, the J end by 0 bases, with 19 bases between.

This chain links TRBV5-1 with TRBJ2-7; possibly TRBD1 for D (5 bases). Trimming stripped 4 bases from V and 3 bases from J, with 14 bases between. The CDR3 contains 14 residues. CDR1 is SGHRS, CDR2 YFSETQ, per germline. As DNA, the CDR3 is TGCGCCAGCAGCCCGACAGACAGACACTACGAGCAGTACTTC. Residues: CASSPTDRHYEQYF.

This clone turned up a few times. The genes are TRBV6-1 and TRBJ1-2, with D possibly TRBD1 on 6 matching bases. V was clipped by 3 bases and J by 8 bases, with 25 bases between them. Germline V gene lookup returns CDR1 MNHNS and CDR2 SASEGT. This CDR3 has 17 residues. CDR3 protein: CASSDNTVQGPYRGYTF. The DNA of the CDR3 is TGTGCCAGCAGTGACAACACCGTACAGGGTCCTTATCGGGGCTACACCTTC.

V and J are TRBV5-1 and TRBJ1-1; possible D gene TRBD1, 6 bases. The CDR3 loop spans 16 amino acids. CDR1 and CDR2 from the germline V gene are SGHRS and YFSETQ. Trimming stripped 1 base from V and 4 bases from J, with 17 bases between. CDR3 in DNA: TGCGCCAGCAGCTTGTACGGGGGGGGGCGGATCACTGAAGCTTTCTTT. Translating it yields CASSLYGGGRITEAFF. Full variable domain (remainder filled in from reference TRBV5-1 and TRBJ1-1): KAGVTQTPRYLIKTRGQQVTLSCSPISGHRSVSWYQQTPGQGLQFLFEYFSETQRNKGNFPGRFSGRQFSNSRSEMNVSTLELGDSALYLCASSLYGGGRITEAFFGQGTRLTVV.

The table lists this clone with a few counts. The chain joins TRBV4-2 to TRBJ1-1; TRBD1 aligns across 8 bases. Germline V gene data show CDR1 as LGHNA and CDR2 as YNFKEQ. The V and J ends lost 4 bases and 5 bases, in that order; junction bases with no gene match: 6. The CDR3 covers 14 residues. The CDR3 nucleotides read TGTGCCAGCAGCCGCGGACAGGGTCGTACTGAAGCTTTCTTT. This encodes CASSRGQGRTEAFF.

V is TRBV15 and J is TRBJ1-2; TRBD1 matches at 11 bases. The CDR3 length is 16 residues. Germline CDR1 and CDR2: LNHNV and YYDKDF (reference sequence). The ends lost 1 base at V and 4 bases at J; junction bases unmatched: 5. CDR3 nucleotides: TGTGCCACCAGCAGAGCCCGGACAGGGGGCAGCTATGGCTACACCTTC. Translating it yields CATSRARTGGSYGYTF.

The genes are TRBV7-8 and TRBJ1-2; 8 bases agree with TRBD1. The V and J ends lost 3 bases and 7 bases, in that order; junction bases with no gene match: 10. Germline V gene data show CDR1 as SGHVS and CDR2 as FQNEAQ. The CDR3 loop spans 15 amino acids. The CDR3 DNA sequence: TGTGCCAGCAGCTTCTTAATGACAGGGGCGGGTGGCTACACCTTC. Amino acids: CASSFLMTGAGGYTF.

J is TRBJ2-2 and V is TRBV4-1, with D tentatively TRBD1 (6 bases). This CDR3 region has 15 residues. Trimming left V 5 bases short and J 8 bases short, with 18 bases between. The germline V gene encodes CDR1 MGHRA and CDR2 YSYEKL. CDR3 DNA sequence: TGCGCCAGCAGCGGGGGCCGGGGAAAATGGGGGGAGCTGTTTTTT. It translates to CASSGGRGKWGELFF.

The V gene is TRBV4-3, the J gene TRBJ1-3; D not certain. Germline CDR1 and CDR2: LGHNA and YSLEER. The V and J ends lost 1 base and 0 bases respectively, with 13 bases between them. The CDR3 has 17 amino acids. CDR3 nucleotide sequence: TGCGCCAGCAGCCAAGTTCCCTTCCTGAGCTCTGGAAACACCATATATTTT. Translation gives CASSQVPFLSSGNTIYF.

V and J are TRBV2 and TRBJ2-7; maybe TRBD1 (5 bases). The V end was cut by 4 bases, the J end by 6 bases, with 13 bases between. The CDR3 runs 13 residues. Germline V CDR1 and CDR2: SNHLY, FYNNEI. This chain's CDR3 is CASSGALRGEQYF. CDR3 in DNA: TGTGCCAGCAGTGGGGCCTTAAGGGGCGAGCAGTACTTC.

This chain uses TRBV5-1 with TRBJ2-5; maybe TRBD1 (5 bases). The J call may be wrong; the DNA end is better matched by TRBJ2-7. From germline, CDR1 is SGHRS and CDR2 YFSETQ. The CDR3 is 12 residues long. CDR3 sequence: CASSQQGYEQYF. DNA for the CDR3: TGCGCCAGCAGCCAGCAGGGCTACGAGCAGTACTTC.

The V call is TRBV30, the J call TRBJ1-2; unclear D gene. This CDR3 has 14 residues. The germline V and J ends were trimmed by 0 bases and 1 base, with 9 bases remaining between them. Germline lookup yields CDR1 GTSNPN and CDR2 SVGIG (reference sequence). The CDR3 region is CAWSVGGINYGYTF. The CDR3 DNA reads TGTGCCTGGAGTGTTGGAGGGATTAACTATGGCTACACCTTC.

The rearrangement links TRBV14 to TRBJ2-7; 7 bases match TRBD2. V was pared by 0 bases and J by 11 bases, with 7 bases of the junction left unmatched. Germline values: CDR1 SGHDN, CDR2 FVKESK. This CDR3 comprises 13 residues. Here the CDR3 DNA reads TGTGCCAGCAGCCAAGATCTCGGTCGGGAGGAGTACTTC. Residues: CASSQDLGREEYF.

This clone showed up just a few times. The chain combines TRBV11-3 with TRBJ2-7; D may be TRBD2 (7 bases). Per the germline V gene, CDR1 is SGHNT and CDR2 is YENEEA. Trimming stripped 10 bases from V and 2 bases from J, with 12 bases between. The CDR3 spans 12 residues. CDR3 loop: CATGGLAYEQYF. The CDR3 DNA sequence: TGTGCCACGGGGGGCTTGGCCTACGAGCAGTACTTC.

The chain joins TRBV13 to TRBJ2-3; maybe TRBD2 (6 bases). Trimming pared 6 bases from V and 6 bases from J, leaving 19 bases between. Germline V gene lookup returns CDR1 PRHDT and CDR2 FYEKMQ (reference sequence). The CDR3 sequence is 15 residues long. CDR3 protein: CASSLLERRADTQYF. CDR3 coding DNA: TGTGCCAGCAGTCTCCTTGAGCGGAGGGCCGATACGCAGTATTTT.

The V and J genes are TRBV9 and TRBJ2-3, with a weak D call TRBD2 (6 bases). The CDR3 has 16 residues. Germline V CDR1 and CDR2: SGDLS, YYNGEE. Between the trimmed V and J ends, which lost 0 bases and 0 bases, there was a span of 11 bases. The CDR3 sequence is CASSVGLVISTDTQYF. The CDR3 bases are TGTGCCAGCAGCGTAGGACTAGTTATAAGCACAGATACGCAGTATTTT. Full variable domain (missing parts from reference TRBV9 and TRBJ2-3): DSGVTQTPKHLITATGQRVTLRCSPRSGDLSVYWYQQSLDQGLQFLIQYYNGEERAKGNILERFSAQQFPDLHSELNLSSLELGDSALYFCASSVGLVISTDTQYFGPGTRLTVL.

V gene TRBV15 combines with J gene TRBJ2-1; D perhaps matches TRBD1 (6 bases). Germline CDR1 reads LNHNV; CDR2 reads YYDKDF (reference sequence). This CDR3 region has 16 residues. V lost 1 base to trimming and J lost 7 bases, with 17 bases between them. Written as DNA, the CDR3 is TGTGCCACCAGCAGAGCACAGGGTCAAACCTTGAATGAGCAGTTCTTC. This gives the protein CATSRAQGQTLNEQFF. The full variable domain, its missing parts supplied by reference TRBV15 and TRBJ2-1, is DAMVIQNPRYQVTQFGKPVTLSCSQTLNHNVMYWYQQKSSQAPKLLFHYYDKDFNNEADTPDNFQSRRPNTSFCFLDIRSPGLGDTAMYLCATSRAQGQTLNEQFFGPGTRLTVL.

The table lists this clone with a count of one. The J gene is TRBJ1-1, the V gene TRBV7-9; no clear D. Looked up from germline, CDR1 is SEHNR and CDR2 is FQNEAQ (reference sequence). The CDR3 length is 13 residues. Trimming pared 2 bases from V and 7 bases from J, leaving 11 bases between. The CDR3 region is CASSLPSLGEAFF. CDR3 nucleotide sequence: TGTGCCAGCAGCTTACCCTCTCTCGGTGAAGCTTTCTTT. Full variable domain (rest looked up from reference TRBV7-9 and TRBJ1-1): DTGVSQNPRHKITKRGQNVTFRCDPISEHNRLYWYRQTLGQGPEFLTYFQNEAQLEKSRLLSDRFSAERPKGSFSTLEIQRTEQGDSAMYLCASSLPSLGEAFFGQGTRLTVV.

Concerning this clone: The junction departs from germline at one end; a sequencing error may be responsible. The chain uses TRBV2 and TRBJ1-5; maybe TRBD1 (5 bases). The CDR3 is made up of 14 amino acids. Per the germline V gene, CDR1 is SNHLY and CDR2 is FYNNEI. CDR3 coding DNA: TGTACCAGCAGTGATTGGGGGGTAAATCAGCCCCAGCATTTT. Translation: CTSSDWGVNQPQHF. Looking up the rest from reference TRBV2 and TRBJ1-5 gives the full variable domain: EPEVTQTPSHQVTQMGQEVILRCVPISNHLYFYWYRQILGQKVEFLVSFYNNEISEKSEIFDDQFSVERPDGSNFTLKIRSTKLEDSAMYFCTSSDWGVNQPQHFGDGTRLSIL.

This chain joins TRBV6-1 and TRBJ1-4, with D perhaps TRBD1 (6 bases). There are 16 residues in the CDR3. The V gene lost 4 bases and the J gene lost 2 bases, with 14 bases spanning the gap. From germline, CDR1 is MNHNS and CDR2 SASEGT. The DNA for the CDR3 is TGTGCCAGCAGTGGACAACAGGGTACCACTAATGAAAAACTGTTTTTT. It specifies CASSGQQGTTNEKLFF.